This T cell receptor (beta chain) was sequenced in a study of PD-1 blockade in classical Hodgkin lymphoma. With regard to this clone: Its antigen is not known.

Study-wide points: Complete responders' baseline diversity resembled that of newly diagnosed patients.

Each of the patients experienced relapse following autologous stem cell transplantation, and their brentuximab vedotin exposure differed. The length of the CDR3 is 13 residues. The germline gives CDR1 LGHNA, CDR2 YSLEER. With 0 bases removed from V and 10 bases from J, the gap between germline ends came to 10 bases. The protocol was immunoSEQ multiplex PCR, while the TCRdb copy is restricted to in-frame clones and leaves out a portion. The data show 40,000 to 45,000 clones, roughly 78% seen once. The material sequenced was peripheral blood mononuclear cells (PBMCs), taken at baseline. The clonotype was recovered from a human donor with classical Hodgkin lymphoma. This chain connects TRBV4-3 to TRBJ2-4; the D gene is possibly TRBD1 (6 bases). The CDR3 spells CASSQELQGIQYF. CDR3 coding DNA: TGCGCCAGCAGCCAAGAGCTCCAGGGGATTCAGTACTTC.